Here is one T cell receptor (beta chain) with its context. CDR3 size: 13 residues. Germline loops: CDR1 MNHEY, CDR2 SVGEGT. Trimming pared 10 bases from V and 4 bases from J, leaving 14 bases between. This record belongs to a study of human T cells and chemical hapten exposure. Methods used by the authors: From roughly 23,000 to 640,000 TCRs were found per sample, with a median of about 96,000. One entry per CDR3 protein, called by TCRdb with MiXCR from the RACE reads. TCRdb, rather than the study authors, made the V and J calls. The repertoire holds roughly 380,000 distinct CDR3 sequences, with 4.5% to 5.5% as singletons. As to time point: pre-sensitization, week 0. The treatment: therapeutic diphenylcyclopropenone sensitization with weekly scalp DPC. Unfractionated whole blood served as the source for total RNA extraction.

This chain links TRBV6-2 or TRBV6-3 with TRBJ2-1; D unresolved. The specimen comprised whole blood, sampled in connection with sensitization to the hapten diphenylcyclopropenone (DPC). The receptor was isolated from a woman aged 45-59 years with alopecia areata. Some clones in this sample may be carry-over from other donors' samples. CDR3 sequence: CATLPGPYNEQFF. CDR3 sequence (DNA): TGTGCCACCTTACCGGGTCCGTACAATGAGCAGTTCTTC.